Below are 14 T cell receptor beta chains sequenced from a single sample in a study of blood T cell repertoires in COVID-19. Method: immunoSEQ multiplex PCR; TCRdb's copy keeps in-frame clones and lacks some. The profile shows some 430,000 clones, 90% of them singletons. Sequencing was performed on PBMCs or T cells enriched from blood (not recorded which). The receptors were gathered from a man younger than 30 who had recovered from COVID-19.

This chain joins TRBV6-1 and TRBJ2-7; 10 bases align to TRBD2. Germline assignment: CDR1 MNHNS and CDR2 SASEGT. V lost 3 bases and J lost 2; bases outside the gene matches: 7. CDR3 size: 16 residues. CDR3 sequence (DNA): TGTGCCAGCAGTGATAGCTTAGCGGGGGGCCCCTACGAGCAGTACTTC. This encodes CASSDSLAGGPYEQYF.

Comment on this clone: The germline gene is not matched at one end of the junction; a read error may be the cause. CDR3 in amino acids: CASSQEGGPRAF. DNA for the CDR3: TGTGCCAGCAGCCAAGAGGGGGGACCCAGGGCCTTT. The chain carries TRBV3-1 (or the pseudogene TRBV3-2) and TRBJ1-1, with a possible D match to TRBD1 (5 bases). The CDR3 has 12 residues. Per germline, CDR1 LGHDT and CDR2 YNNKEL (reference sequence).

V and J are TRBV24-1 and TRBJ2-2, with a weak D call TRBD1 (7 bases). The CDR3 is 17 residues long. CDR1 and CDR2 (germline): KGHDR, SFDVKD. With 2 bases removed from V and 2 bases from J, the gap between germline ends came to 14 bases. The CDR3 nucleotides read TGTGCCACCAGTGATTCATCAGGGGGAGGTAACACCGGGGAGCTGTTTTTT. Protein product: CATSDSSGGGNTGELFF.

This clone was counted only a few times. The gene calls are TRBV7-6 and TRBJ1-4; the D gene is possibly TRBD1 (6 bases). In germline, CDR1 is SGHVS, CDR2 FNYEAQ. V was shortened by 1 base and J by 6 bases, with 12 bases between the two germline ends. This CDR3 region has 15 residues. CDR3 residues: CASSLEGRGYEKLFF. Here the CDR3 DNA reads TGTGCCAGCAGCTTAGAGGGCAGGGGCTATGAAAAACTGTTTTTT.

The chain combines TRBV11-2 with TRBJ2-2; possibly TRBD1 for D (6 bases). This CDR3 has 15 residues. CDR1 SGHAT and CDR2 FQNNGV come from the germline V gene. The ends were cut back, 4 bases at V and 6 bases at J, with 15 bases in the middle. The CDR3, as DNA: TGTGCCAGCAGCTCCAAACCACAGGGTGCCGGGGAGCTGTTTTTT. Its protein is CASSSKPQGAGELFF.

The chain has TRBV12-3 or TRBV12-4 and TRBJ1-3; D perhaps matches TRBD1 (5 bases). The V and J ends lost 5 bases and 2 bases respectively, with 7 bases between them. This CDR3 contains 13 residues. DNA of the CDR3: TGTGCCAGCAGTATGACAGCTGGAAACACCATATATTTT. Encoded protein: CASSMTAGNTIYF.

CDR3 sequence (DNA): TGTGCCAGCAGCTCACTCAGGGGCAATGAGCAGTTCTTC. Protein sequence: CASSSLRGNEQFF. The rearrangement links TRBV5-8 to TRBJ2-1; possibly TRBD1 for D (6 bases). This CDR3 is 13 amino acids long. From germline, CDR1 is SGHTS and CDR2 YDEGEE. Trimming removed 3 bases at V and 6 bases at J, with 10 bases between.

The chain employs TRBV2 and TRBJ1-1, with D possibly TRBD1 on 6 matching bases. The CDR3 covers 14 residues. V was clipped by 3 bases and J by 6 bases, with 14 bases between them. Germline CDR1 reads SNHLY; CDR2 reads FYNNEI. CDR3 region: CASSESGVKAEAFF. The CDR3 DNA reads TGTGCCAGCAGTGAGTCAGGGGTGAAGGCTGAAGCTTTCTTT.

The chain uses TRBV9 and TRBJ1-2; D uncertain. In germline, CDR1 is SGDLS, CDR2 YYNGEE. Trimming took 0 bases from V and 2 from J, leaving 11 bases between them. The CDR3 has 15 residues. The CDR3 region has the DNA TGTGCCAGCAGCGTAGGCGAACCGCTAAACTATGGCTACACCTTC. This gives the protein CASSVGEPLNYGYTF.

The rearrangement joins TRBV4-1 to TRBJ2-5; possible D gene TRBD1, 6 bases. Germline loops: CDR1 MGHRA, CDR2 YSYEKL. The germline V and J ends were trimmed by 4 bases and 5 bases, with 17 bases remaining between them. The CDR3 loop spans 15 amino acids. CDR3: CASSPGEFEVETQYF. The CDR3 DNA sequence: TGCGCCAGCAGCCCAGGGGAATTTGAGGTGGAGACCCAGTACTTC.

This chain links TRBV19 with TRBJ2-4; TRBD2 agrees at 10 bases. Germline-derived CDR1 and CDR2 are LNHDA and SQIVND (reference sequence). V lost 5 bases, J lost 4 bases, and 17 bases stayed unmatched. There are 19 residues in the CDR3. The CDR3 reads CASSLTHRGLAGAKNIQYF. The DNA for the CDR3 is TGTGCCAGTAGTCTCACCCACAGAGGGCTAGCGGGGGCTAAAAACATTCAGTACTTC.

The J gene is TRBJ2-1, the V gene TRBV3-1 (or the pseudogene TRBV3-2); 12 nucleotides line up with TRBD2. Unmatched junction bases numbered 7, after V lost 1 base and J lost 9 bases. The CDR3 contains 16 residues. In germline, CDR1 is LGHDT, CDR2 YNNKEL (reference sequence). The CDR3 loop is CASSQGTSGITLEQFF. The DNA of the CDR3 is TGTGCCAGCAGCCAAGGGACTAGCGGGATTACTCTTGAGCAGTTCTTC.

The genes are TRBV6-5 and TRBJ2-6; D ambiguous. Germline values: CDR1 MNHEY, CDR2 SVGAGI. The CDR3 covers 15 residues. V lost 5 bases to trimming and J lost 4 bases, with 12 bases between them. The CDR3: CASSQYLLGANVLTF. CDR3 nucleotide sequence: TGTGCCAGCAGTCAGTACCTCTTGGGGGCCAACGTCCTGACTTTC.

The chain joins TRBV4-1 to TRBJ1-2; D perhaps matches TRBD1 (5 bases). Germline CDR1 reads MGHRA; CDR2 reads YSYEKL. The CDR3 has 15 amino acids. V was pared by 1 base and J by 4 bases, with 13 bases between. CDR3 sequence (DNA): TGCGCCAGCAGCCAAGCGGCGGACATGTCCTATGGCTACACCTTC. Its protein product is CASSQAADMSYGYTF.